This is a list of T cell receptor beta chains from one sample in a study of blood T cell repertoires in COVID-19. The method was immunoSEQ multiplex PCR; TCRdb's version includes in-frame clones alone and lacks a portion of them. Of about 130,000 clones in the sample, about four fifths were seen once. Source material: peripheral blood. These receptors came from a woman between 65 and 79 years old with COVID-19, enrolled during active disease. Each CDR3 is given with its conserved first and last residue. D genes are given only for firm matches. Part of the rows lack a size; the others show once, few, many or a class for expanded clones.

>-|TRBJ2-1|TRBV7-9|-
CASSYSPGVAGYNEQFF
TGTGCCAGCAGCTATTCACCGGGGGTGGCCGGATACAATGAGCAGTTCTTC
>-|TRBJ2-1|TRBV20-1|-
CSGTGYNEQFF
TGCAGTGGTACAGGCTACAATGAGCAGTTCTTC
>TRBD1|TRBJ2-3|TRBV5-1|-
CASSPDRGNTQYF
TGCGCCAGCAGCCCGGACAGGGGGAATACGCAGTATTTT
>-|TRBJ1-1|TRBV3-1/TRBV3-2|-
CASSSGTSVPEAFF
TGTGCCAGCAGCTCCGGGACTTCTGTGCCTGAAGCTTTCTTT
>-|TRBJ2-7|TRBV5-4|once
CASSLTGRQNYEQYF
TGTGCCAGCAGCTTGACAGGGAGACAGAACTACGAGCAGTACTTC
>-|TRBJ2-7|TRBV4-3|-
CASSQEPQGIYEQYF
TGCGCCAGCAGCCAAGAGCCCCAGGGGATCTACGAGCAGTACTTC
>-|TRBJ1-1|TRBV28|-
CASSLFGTEAFF
TGTGCCAGCAGTTTATTCGGGACAGAAGCTTTCTTT
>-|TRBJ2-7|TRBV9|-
CASSAWTLKYF
TGTGCCAGCAGCGCATGGACACTAAAGTACTTC
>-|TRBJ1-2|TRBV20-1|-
CSVRGDYGYTF
TGCAGTGTCAGGGGAGACTATGGCTACACCTTC
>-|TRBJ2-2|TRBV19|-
CATHLGDTGELFF
TGTGCCACCCACCTAGGGGACACCGGGGAGCTGTTTTTT
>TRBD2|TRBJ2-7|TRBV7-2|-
CASSPPGGLGYEQYF
TGTGCCAGCAGCCCCCCGGGAGGGCTCGGATACGAGCAGTACTTC
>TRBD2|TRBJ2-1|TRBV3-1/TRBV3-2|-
CTSSQERLAGAQVYNEQFF
TGTACCAGCAGCCAAGAACGTCTAGCGGGGGCCCAAGTCTACAATGAGCAGTTCTTC
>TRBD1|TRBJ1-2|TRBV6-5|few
CASSSRTGGAGYGYTF
TGTGCCAGCAGTTCCCGGACAGGGGGTGCGGGTTATGGCTACACCTTC
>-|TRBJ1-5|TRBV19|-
CASSMPAGLSNQPQHF
TGTGCCAGTAGTATGCCGGCAGGGCTTAGCAATCAGCCCCAGCATTTT
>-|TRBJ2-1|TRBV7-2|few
CASSLRTGVSNEQFF
TGTGCCAGCAGCTTAAGGACGGGGGTGAGCAATGAGCAGTTCTTC
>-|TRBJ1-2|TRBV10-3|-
CAISEGTYGYTF
TGTGCCATCAGTGAAGGGACATATGGCTACACCTTC
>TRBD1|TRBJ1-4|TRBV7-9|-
CAAGRAGQGPEKLFF
TGCGCCGCCGGGAGAGCGGGACAGGGACCAGAAAAACTGTTTTTT
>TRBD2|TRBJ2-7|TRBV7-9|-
CASSLSGGYEQYF
TGTGCCAGCAGCTTATCGGGGGGCTACGAGCAGTACTTC
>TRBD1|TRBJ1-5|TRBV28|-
CASSSDRPLFGPQHF
TGTGCCAGCAGCTCGGACAGGCCCTTATTTGGACCCCAGCATTTT
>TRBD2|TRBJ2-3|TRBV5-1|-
CASSSGGPRDTQYF
TGCGCCAGCAGCTCGGGGGGACCCAGAGATACGCAGTATTTT
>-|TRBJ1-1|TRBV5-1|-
CASSLFNTEAFF
TGCGCCAGCAGCCTTTTCAACACTGAAGCTTTCTTT
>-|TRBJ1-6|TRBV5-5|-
CASSPRGGEYNSPLHF
TGTGCCAGCAGCCCGAGGGGGGGCGAGTATAATTCACCCCTCCACTTT
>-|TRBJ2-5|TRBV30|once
CAWRGLGAGQETQYF
TGTGCCTGGAGGGGCCTGGGAGCGGGCCAAGAGACCCAGTACTTC
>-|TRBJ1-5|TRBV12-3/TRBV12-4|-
CASSFGGDQPQHF
TGTGCCAGCAGTTTCGGGGGGGATCAGCCCCAGCATTTT
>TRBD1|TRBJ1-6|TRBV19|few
CASSLTGTANSPLHF
TGTGCCAGTAGTCTCACCGGGACAGCAAATTCACCCCTCCACTTT
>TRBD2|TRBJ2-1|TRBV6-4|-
CASSGTSGSEQFF
TGTGCCAGCAGTGGGACTAGCGGGAGTGAGCAGTTCTTC
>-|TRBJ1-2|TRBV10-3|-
CAINRMGLLTNYGYTF
TGTGCCATCAATAGAATGGGTCTTTTGACAAACTATGGCTACACCTTC
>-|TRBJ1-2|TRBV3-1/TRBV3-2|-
CASSPFSDGGGYTF
TGTGCCAGCAGCCCATTCTCGGACGGGGGAGGCTACACCTTC
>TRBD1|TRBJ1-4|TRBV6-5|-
CASSNRGKGEKLFF
TGTGCCAGCAGTAACAGGGGAAAGGGTGAAAAACTGTTTTTT
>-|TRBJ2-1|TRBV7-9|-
CASSPFGNEQFF
TGTGCCAGCAGCCCCTTCGGGAATGAGCAGTTCTTC
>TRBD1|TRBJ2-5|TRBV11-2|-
CASSPREGAETQYF
TGTGCCAGCAGCCCCCGAGAGGGGGCAGAGACCCAGTACTTC
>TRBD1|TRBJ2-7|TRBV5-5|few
CASSARDRAYEQYF
TGTGCCAGCAGCGCCCGGGACAGGGCCTACGAGCAGTACTTC
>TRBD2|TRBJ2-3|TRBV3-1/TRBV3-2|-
CASSQDPLAGNTDTQYF
TGTGCCAGCAGCCAAGATCCCCTAGCGGGGAACACAGATACGCAGTATTTT
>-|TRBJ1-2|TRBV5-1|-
CASSLDIPNYGYTF
TGCGCCAGCAGCTTGGACATCCCTAACTATGGCTACACCTTC
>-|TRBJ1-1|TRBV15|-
CATSRGNTFTEAFF
TGTGCCACCAGCAGAGGAAATACATTCACTGAAGCTTTCTTT
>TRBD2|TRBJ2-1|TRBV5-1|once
CASIGERGAENYNEQFF
TGCGCCAGCATCGGGGAGCGGGGGGCCGAGAACTACAATGAGCAGTTCTTC
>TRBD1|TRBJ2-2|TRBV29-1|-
CSHSKQGSGELFF
TGCAGCCACTCCAAACAGGGGTCGGGGGAGCTGTTTTTT
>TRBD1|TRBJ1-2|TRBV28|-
CASTPAGDRAYYGYTF
TGTGCCAGCACCCCCGCGGGGGACAGGGCCTACTATGGCTACACCTTC
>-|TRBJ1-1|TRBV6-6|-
CASRHPQGNTEAFF
TGTGCCAGCAGACACCCACAGGGGAACACTGAAGCTTTCTTT
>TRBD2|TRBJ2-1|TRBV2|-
CASSRSSGGEGNEQFF
TGTGCCAGCAGTAGATCTAGCGGGGGGGAAGGCAATGAGCAGTTCTTC
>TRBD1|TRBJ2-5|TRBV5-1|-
CASSPGTEETQYF
TGCGCCAGCAGCCCTGGGACAGAAGAGACCCAGTACTTC
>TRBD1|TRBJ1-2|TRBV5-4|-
CASSSKTGEDYGYTF
TGTGCCAGCAGCTCTAAAACAGGGGAGGACTATGGCTACACCTTC
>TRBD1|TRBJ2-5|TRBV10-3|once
CAISESTGVTGQYF
TGTGCCATCAGTGAGTCAACAGGGGTTACAGGCCAGTACTTC
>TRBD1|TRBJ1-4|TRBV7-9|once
CASRTTGGIEKLFF
TGTGCCAGCAGAACAACAGGGGGGATTGAAAAACTGTTTTTT
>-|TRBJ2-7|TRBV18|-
CASSPVNTPYEQYF
TGTGCCAGCTCACCAGTAAACACCCCCTACGAGCAGTACTTC